The present TCR beta chain was sequenced within a study of blood T cell repertoires in COVID-19. Across the study: There were acute and convalescent COVID-19 samples, and they came from the United States, Italy and Spain. PBMCs, B-cell-depleted T cells, or T cells were the source of the cDNA or gDNA that made up the material.

Germline CDR1 is SGHNT and CDR2 is YYREEE (reference sequence). Trimming pared 2 bases from V and 7 bases from J, leaving 13 bases between. The CDR3 is 14 residues long. Source study methods: Reference gene primer amplification in the assay estimated nucleated cell counts. Data came from immunoSEQ multiplex PCR; TCRdb stores just in-frame clones and leaves some out. V, J and clone size were drawn from that table, and D and trimming were deduced from the DNA. The sample includes fewer than 200,000 clones, 76% of them seen just once. This chain links TRBV5-4 with TRBJ2-1; possibly TRBD1 for D (5 bases). The sequence was obtained from a woman older than 75 with acute or convalescent COVID-19. The sequenced sample was peripheral blood. Here the CDR3 reads CASSLDRSLNEQFF. In DNA, the CDR3 is TGTGCCAGCAGCTTAGACAGATCTTTAAATGAGCAGTTCTTC.